This T cell receptor (beta chain) was documented in a study of OX40 agonist ivuxolimab in advanced cancers. Study observations and caveats: Among the lowest peripheral clonal expansion occurred in 0.1-3.0 mg/kg partial responders. The study found that CD8+ T cells averaged more expanded clones than CD4+. Some nonresponders likewise displayed low normalized T-cell clonal expansion.

At baseline, cycle 4 day 1, and cycle 7 day 1, blood was sampled. TCRdb's copy holds only in-frame clones and misses some; the assay was immunoSEQ multiplex PCR. Of more than 50,000 clones in the sample, about nine tenths were seen once. Germline V gives CDR1 LNHDA, CDR2 SQIVND (reference sequence). Trimming pared 5 bases from V and 8 bases from J, leaving 10 bases between. This CDR3 is built from 12 residues. In the case of this clone: No antigen is known for it.

The TCR originated in an adult with an advanced solid tumor such as melanoma, head and neck, liver or kidney cancer. The rearrangement links TRBV19 to TRBJ2-1, with D hard to call. The specimen was CD4+ or CD8+ T cells sorted from blood, collected in a trial of the OX40 agonist ivuxolimab. The CDR3 coding sequence is TGTGCCAGTAGTCCGATGGCGCATGAGCAGTTCTTC. Translation: CASSPMAHEQFF.